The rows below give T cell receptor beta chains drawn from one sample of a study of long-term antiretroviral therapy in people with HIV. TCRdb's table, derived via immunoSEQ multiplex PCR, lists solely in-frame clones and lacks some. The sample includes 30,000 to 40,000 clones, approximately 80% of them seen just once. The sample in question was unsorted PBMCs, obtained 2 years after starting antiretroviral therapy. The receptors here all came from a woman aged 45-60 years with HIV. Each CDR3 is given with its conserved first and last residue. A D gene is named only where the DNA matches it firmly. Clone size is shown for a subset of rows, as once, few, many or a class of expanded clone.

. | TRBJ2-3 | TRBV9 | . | TGTGCCAGCAGCGTAGGTGGGGGAGCAGATACGCAGTATTTT | CASSVGGGADTQYF
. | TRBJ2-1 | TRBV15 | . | TGTGCCACCAGCAGAGAAGTTGGGGGGACAGCACCGCAGTTCTTC | CATSREVGGTAPQFF
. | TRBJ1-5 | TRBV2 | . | TGTGCCAGCAGTGACGTAGGGAACCAGCCCCAGCATTTT | CASSDVGNQPQHF
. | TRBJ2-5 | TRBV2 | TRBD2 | TGTGCCAGCAAAAAGGGGAGGGAGGAGACCCAGTACTTC | CASKKGREETQYF
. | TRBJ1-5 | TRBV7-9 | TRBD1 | TGTGCCAGCAGCTATCAGGGGGCGGGTCAGCCCCAGCATTTT | CASSYQGAGQPQHF
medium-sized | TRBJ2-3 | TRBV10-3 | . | TGTGCCATCAGTGAGGGAGTGGGAATAGATACGCAGTATTTT | CAISEGVGIDTQYF
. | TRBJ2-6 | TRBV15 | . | TGTGCCACCAGCAGGGACCCCTCTGGGGCCAACGTCCTGACTTTC | CATSRDPSGANVLTF
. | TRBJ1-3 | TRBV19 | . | TGTGCCAGTAGTATAGTCCCCGACGGCGGAAACACCATATATTTT | CASSIVPDGGNTIYF
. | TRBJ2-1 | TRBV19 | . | TGTGCCAGTAGTCTATACTCAAGCTCCTACAATGAGCAGTTCTTC | CASSLYSSSYNEQFF
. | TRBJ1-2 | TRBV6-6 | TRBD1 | TGTGCCAGCATCATACCGGGACAGGGAATCGGAGGCTACACCTTC | CASIIPGQGIGGYTF
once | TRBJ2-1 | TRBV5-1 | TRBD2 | TGCGCCAGCAGCCGGGGGGGGTCCTACAATGAGCAGTTCTTC | CASSRGGSYNEQFF
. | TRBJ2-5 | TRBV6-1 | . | TGTGCCAGCTGCCCAGAGGGTCTGGAGACCCAGTACTTC | CASCPEGLETQYF
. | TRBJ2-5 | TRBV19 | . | TGTGCCAGTAGTATTCAAGAGACCCAGTACTTC | CASSIQETQYF
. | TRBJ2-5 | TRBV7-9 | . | TGTGCCAGCAGCCCACGGGACAAAGACCAAGAGACCCAGTACTTC | CASSPRDKDQETQYF
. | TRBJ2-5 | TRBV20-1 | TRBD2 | TGCAGTGCCCTTAGCGGGAAGACCCAGTACTTC | CSALSGKTQYF
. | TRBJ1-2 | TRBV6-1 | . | TGTGCCAGCACGGGGGGGGCCCCTGGCTACACCTTC | CASTGGAPGYTF
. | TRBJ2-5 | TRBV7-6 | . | TGTGCCAGCAGCTTGCACGGGACTGCACAAGAGACCCAGTACTTC | CASSLHGTAQETQYF
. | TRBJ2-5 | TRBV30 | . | TGTGCCTGGAGTCAAGCGGCGGGAATTGAAGAGACCCAGTACTTC | CAWSQAAGIEETQYF
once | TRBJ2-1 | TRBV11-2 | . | TGTGCCAGCAGCTTCGCTGGACTATTATACAATGAGCAGTTCTTC | CASSFAGLLYNEQFF
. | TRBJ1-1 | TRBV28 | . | TGTGCCAGCAGTCTCACAGGGATAAGCACTGAAGCTTTCTTT | CASSLTGISTEAFF
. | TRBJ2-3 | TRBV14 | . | TGTGCCAGCAGTCAACGAGTGTTGGGAGGCACAGATACGCAGTATTTT | CASSQRVLGGTDTQYF
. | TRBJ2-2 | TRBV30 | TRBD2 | TGTGCCTGGAGTGTATCCGGGGGGGCGTGGACCGGGGAGCTGTTTTTT | CAWSVSGGAWTGELFF
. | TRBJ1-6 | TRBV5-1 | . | TGCGCCAGCAGCTCTTCGACAGGACACTATAATTCACCCCTCCACTTT | CASSSSTGHYNSPLHF
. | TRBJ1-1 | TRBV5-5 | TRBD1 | TGTGCCAGCAGCTTGTTGGGTGGAACAGGGGTTGAAGCTTTCTTT | CASSLLGGTGVEAFF
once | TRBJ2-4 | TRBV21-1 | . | TGTGCCAGCAGCAAAGGGAATAGCGGGGGGGCCGAGACCAAAAACATTCAGTACTTC | CASSKGNSGGAETKNIQYF
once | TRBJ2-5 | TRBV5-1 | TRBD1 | TGCGCCAGCAGCTTTGGACAGGGGAAGGAGACCCAGTACTTC | CASSFGQGKETQYF
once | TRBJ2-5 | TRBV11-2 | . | TGTGCCAGCAGCTCCGGAGGGGGGAGGGAGACCCAGTACTTC | CASSSGGGRETQYF
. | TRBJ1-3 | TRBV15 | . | TGTGCCACCAGCGGAGGGACCGCCGCCGGTGACACCATATATTTT | CATSGGTAAGDTIYF
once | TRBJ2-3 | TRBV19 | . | TGTGCCAGTAGTATCCCCCCCGACTGGACGGGGGGCCGGTATACGCAGTATTTT | CASSIPPDWTGGRYTQYF
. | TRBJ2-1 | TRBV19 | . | TGTGCCAGTAGTATACCCCCTTACAATGAGCAGTTCTTC | CASSIPPYNEQFF
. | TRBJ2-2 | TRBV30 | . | TGTGCCTGGAGTGTACACAACACCGGGGAGCTGTTTTTT | CAWSVHNTGELFF
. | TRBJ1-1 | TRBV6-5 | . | TGTGCCAGCAGTTACTCGAGGGCCCCCTGGGCTTTCTTT | CASSYSRAPWAFF
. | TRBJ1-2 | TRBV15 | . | TGTGCCACCAGCAGAGGCGCCCCCGCTGGCTACACCTTC | CATSRGAPAGYTF
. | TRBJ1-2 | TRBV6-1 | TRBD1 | TGTGCCAGCGCCCAGGGACAGATCTATGGCTACACCTTC | CASAQGQIYGYTF
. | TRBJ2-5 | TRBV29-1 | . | TGCAGCGTTGGTGGAGGGAGAGAGACCCAGTACTTC | CSVGGGRETQYF
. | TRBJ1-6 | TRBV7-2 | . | TGTGCCAGCAGCTTAGGGCATTCACCCCTCCACTTT | CASSLGHSPLHF
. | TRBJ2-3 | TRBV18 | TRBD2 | TGTGCCAGCTCACCATCCGTGGGAGGAGCGGGGGGACCGTGGGATACGCAGTATTTT | CASSPSVGGAGGPWDTQYF
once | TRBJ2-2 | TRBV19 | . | TGTGCCAGTAGTCCTCAACCCGACGGGACCGGGGAGCTGTTTTTT | CASSPQPDGTGELFF
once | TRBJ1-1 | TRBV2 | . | TGTGCCAGCAGTGTAGGCTTTGGCGGGGCCGGCACTGAAGCTTTCTTT | CASSVGFGGAGTEAFF
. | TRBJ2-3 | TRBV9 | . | TGTGCCAGCAGCGTGGGGCCCCGTAGCACAGATACGCAGTATTTT | CASSVGPRSTDTQYF
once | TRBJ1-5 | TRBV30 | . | TGTGCCTGGACTCAGGAACCCGATCAGCCCCAGCATTTT | CAWTQEPDQPQHF
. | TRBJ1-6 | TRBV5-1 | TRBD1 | TGCGCCAGCAGCGACAGGGAGACTTCACCCCTCCACTTT | CASSDRETSPLHF
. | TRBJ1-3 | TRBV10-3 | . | TGTGCCATCAGCGTACAGGGAACTGGAAACACCATATATTTT | CAISVQGTGNTIYF
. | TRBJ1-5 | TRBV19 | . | TGTGCCAGTAGTATAGTCCGGGATAATCAGCCCCAGCATTTT | CASSIVRDNQPQHF
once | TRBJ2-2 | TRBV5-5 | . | TGTGCCAGCAGCTTACCAGGGCCGAACACCGGGGAGCTGTTTTTT | CASSLPGPNTGELFF
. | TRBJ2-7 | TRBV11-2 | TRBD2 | TGTGCCAGCAGTAATAGCGGGGGATACGAGCAGTACTTC | CASSNSGGYEQYF
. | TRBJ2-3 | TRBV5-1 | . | TGCGCCAGCAGCTTGGGGGCGCTTCCCGGTACGCAGTATTTT | CASSLGALPGTQYF
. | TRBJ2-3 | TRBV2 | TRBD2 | TGTGCCAGCAGTGAACCTAGCGGGGGCTCGGGTACGCAGTATTTT | CASSEPSGGSGTQYF
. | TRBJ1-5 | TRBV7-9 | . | TGTGCCAGCAGCTTAGTGGGGGCGGAGGAGCCCCAGCATTTT | CASSLVGAEEPQHF
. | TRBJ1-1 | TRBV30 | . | TGTGCCTGGAGTGGGGGGTGGAACACTGAAGCTTTCTTT | CAWSGGWNTEAFF
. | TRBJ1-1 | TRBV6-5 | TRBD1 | TGTGCCAGCAGTACGACAGGGGGAGTCGTCACTGAAGCTTTCTTT | CASSTTGGVVTEAFF
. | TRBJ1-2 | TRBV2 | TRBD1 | TGTGCCAGCAGAGGGGACAGGGCAGGGAGGAGCTATGGCTACACCTTC | CASRGDRAGRSYGYTF
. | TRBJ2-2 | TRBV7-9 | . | TGTGCCAGCAGCACCTCGTTAGAGACAGAGAACACCGGGGAGCTGTTTTTT | CASSTSLETENTGELFF
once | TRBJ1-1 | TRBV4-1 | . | TGCGCCAGCAGCCAAGTTGTGGAGAGCACTGAAGCTTTCTTT | CASSQVVESTEAFF
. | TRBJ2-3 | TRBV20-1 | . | TGCAGTGCTCAGAGCGTAGATACGCAGTATTTT | CSAQSVDTQYF
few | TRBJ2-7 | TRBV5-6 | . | TGTGCCAGCAGTTCTACCTACGAGCAGTACTTC | CASSSTYEQYF
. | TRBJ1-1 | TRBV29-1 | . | TGCAGCGCAGCCTTAGGGGTTTACACTGAAGCTTTCTTT | CSAALGVYTEAFF
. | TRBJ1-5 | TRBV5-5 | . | TGTGCCAGCAGCTCGGACCCGGCGGCTGCCTATCAGCCCCAGCATTTT | CASSSDPAAAYQPQHF
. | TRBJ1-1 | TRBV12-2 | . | TGTGCAAGTCGCTCCGGCAACCCCGTCACCGGGACACTGAGTTGGGGAGCTTTCTTT | CASRSGNPVTGTLSWGAFF
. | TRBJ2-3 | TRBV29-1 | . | TGCAGCGTGGGTACAGGGACAGATACGCAGTATTTT | CSVGTGTDTQYF